A selection of T cell receptor beta chains follows, all from one sample in a study of T-cell reconstitution after alpha-beta-depleted transplantation in children. Each CDR3 protein is one row after TCRdb ran MiXCR on the PCR reads. Of about 110,000 distinct CDR3 sequences in the sample, 9% to 12% were seen once. The specimen was PBMCs from the stem cell graft donor, collected from the stem cell graft. The receptors derive from a human donor who donated a stem cell graft to a child with acute lymphoblastic leukemia. The CDR3 runs from the conserved cysteine through the conserved F or W. Fields, in order: clone size, D gene, J gene, V gene, CDR3 protein. D genes are given only for firm matches. Rows give clone size only sometimes, using once, few, many, or a class for an expanded clone.

clone_size: many
d_call: .
j_call: TRBJ2-3
v_call: TRBV5-1
cdr3_aa: CASSNEGVRTEDTQYF

clone_size: many
d_call: .
j_call: TRBJ1-2
v_call: TRBV11-2
cdr3_aa: CASSFDREYGYTF

clone_size: many
d_call: TRBD1
j_call: TRBJ2-1
v_call: TRBV7-2
cdr3_aa: CASSFRDRIYNEQFF

clone_size: many
d_call: .
j_call: TRBJ2-1
v_call: TRBV4-3
cdr3_aa: CASSQALLINEQFF

clone_size: many
d_call: .
j_call: TRBJ1-1
v_call: TRBV20-1
cdr3_aa: CSAVSRSARNTEAFF

clone_size: many
d_call: .
j_call: TRBJ2-3
v_call: TRBV3-1
cdr3_aa: CASSQVGGRGEYF

clone_size: many
d_call: TRBD1
j_call: TRBJ2-7
v_call: TRBV30
cdr3_aa: CAWNSGQGNYEQYF

clone_size: many
d_call: TRBD1
j_call: TRBJ1-4
v_call: TRBV6-1
cdr3_aa: CASRPGWQGVVTTNEKLFF

clone_size: many
d_call: TRBD2
j_call: TRBJ2-1
v_call: TRBV4-3
cdr3_aa: CASSIGGGTYRNEQFF

clone_size: many
d_call: TRBD1
j_call: TRBJ2-7
v_call: TRBV5-1
cdr3_aa: CASSFPGTVYEQYF

clone_size: many
d_call: .
j_call: TRBJ2-5
v_call: TRBV9
cdr3_aa: CASSVTSFQETQYF

clone_size: many
d_call: .
j_call: TRBJ1-5
v_call: TRBV5-1
cdr3_aa: CASSLGAIDQPQHF

clone_size: many
d_call: .
j_call: TRBJ2-2
v_call: TRBV5-1
cdr3_aa: CASSAGQHTGELFF

clone_size: many
d_call: .
j_call: TRBJ1-2
v_call: TRBV15
cdr3_aa: CATVQGANYGYTF

clone_size: many
d_call: .
j_call: TRBJ1-5
v_call: TRBV20-1
cdr3_aa: CSAHTGRVNQPQHF

clone_size: many
d_call: .
j_call: TRBJ1-1
v_call: TRBV12-3/TRBV12-4
cdr3_aa: CASSFLQGPQTEAFF

clone_size: many
d_call: .
j_call: TRBJ2-3
v_call: TRBV4-3
cdr3_aa: CASSQATAATDTQYF

clone_size: many
d_call: TRBD2
j_call: TRBJ2-7
v_call: TRBV7-2
cdr3_aa: CASSLDASGGYEQYF

clone_size: many
d_call: TRBD1
j_call: TRBJ2-3
v_call: TRBV4-1
cdr3_aa: CASSLGQAKDTQYF

clone_size: few
d_call: .
j_call: TRBJ2-3
v_call: TRBV6-4
cdr3_aa: CASSDSIIDTQYF

clone_size: many
d_call: .
j_call: TRBJ2-1
v_call: TRBV12-3/TRBV12-4
cdr3_aa: CASSLDRGLINEQFF

clone_size: many
d_call: TRBD2
j_call: TRBJ2-7
v_call: TRBV6-5
cdr3_aa: CASSYSGGPPEQYF

clone_size: .
d_call: .
j_call: TRBJ2-3
v_call: TRBV5-3
cdr3_aa: CARSAGTWRSDTSTDTQYF

clone_size: many
d_call: .
j_call: TRBJ2-7
v_call: TRBV20-1
cdr3_aa: CSARGKGLNSYEQYF

clone_size: many
d_call: .
j_call: TRBJ2-7
v_call: TRBV12-3/TRBV12-4
cdr3_aa: CASGLNRGPYEQYF

clone_size: many
d_call: TRBD1
j_call: TRBJ2-3
v_call: TRBV20-1
cdr3_aa: CSAPPADRGTDTQYF

clone_size: many
d_call: .
j_call: TRBJ2-3
v_call: TRBV9
cdr3_aa: CASSVEGGKFSTDTQYF

clone_size: many
d_call: TRBD2
j_call: TRBJ2-1
v_call: TRBV20-1
cdr3_aa: CSARAGGLTRGFPYNEQFF

clone_size: many
d_call: .
j_call: TRBJ1-5
v_call: TRBV7-2
cdr3_aa: CASSLERAQPQHF

clone_size: many
d_call: .
j_call: TRBJ2-5
v_call: TRBV5-1
cdr3_aa: CASRRRGTGTQETQYF

clone_size: few
d_call: TRBD1
j_call: TRBJ1-4
v_call: TRBV4-3
cdr3_aa: CASSQDYPDRAEKLFF